Listed below are T cell receptor beta chains from one sample, sequenced in a study of radiotherapy plus CTLA-4 blockade in lung cancer. Measured with immunoSEQ multiplex PCR; TCRdb has only the in-frame clones, and not every one. The sample carries some 92,000 clones, 82% recorded once. Specimen: peripheral blood, collected from a patient treated with radiotherapy plus ipilimumab. Source of these receptors: a human donor with non-small cell lung cancer who had a partial response to radiotherapy plus ipilimumab. Both conserved end residues are part of each CDR3. D genes are given only for firm matches. Size values are once, few and many counts, or a class for expanded clones, and some rows have none.

TRBJ1-6	.	TRBV6-5	.	CASSPRYNSPLHF	TGTGCCAGCAGTCCTCGCTATAATTCACCCCTCCACTTT
TRBJ2-2	TRBD1	TRBV19	once	CASSDRGLTGELFF	TGTGCCAGTAGTGACAGGGGGCTGACCGGGGAGCTGTTTTTT
TRBJ2-2	.	TRBV2	.	CASKGDGTGELFF	TGTGCCAGCAAGGGGGACGGGACCGGGGAGCTGTTTTTT
TRBJ2-1	TRBD2	TRBV15	.	CATSRRGGPFYNEQFF	TGTGCCACCAGCAGGCGCGGGGGGCCGTTCTACAATGAGCAGTTCTTC
TRBJ1-4	TRBD1	TRBV5-5	.	CASSLVGTDNEKLFF	TGTGCCAGCAGCTTGGTGGGGACAGATAATGAAAAACTGTTTTTT
TRBJ2-1	.	TRBV11-1	.	CASSRRKGDNEQFF	TGTGCCAGCAGCCGACGGAAGGGAGACAATGAGCAGTTCTTC
TRBJ2-7	.	TRBV7-6	few	CASSAGPSYEQYF	TGTGCCAGCAGCGCGGGACCCTCCTACGAGCAGTACTTC
TRBJ1-4	.	TRBV4-1	.	CASSQVGRGSEKLFF	TGCGCCAGCAGCCAAGTGGGGAGAGGGAGTGAAAAACTGTTTTTT
TRBJ2-3	TRBD2	TRBV19	.	CASGGEGPLLGDTQYF	TGTGCCAGTGGGGGGGAGGGACCTCTCTTGGGAGATACGCAGTATTTT
TRBJ1-2	.	TRBV18	.	CASTAGGRAYYGYTF	TGTGCCAGCACAGCCGGAGGTAGGGCGTACTATGGCTACACCTTC
TRBJ1-4	.	TRBV5-4	once	CASSTYREGSEKLFF	TGTGCCAGCAGCACCTACAGGGAGGGGAGTGAAAAACTGTTTTTT
TRBJ2-1	.	TRBV29-1	.	CSVGVVRSSRTNEQFF	TGCAGCGTTGGAGTAGTACGATCGAGTCGGACAAATGAGCAGTTCTTC
TRBJ1-2	.	TRBV18	once	CASSPGENYGYTF	TGTGCCAGCTCGCCAGGGGAGAACTATGGCTACACCTTC
TRBJ2-3	TRBD2	TRBV2	.	CASTERMLAGADTQYF	TGTGCCAGCACCGAAAGAATGCTAGCGGGAGCAGATACGCAGTATTTT